A selection of T cell receptor beta chains follows, all from one sample in a study of cytomegalovirus exposure and HLA in healthy donors. The method was immunoSEQ multiplex PCR; TCRdb's version includes in-frame clones alone and lacks a portion of them. The sample lists approximately 120,000 clones, roughly 18% occurring once. Material: PBMCs. These receptors were collected from a female donor in good health and CMV-seropositive. Both conserved end residues are part of each CDR3. A D gene is named only where the DNA matches it firmly. Not every row has a clone size; where given, it reads once, few, many or a size class.

>.|TRBV10-3|TRBJ1-1|few
CAISETVNTEAFF
TGTGCCATCAGTGAGACAGTGAACACTGAAGCTTTCTTT
>.|TRBV30|TRBJ1-2|.
CAWTPGYGYTF
TGTGCCTGGACCCCGGGATATGGCTACACCTTC
>TRBD2|TRBV5-1|TRBJ2-7|.
CASSPGLAGERGSYEQYF
TGCGCCAGCAGCCCGGGACTAGCGGGAGAGAGGGGCTCCTACGAGCAGTACTTC
>TRBD2|TRBV30|TRBJ2-1|few
CALGLAGGLYEQFF
TGTGCGCTCGGGCTAGCGGGGGGATTATATGAGCAGTTCTTC
>.|TRBV5-1|TRBJ2-7|.
CASSMELGEAYEQYF
TGCGCCAGCAGCATGGAGCTGGGGGAGGCCTACGAGCAGTACTTC
>TRBD1|TRBV6-1|TRBJ2-1|.
CASSAHSGTGGHNEQFF
TGTGCCAGCAGTGCCCACTCTGGGACAGGGGGCCACAATGAGCAGTTCTTC
>.|TRBV27|TRBJ2-3|.
CASSLSGYTDTQYF
TGTGCCAGCAGTTTGAGCGGTTACACAGATACGCAGTATTTT
>.|TRBV30|TRBJ1-1|few
CAWSEQMNTEAFF
TGTGCCTGGAGTGAACAGATGAACACTGAAGCTTTCTTT
>TRBD1|TRBV5-4|TRBJ2-1|.
CASSAGQGIPYNEQFF
TGTGCCAGCAGCGCCGGACAGGGTATCCCCTACAATGAGCAGTTCTTC
>TRBD1|TRBV28|TRBJ1-1|few
CASSTPGTDTEAFF
TGTGCCAGCAGTACCCCCGGGACAGACACTGAAGCTTTCTTT
>.|TRBV18|TRBJ1-3|.
CASSTGTLSGNTIYF
TGTGCCAGCTCAACCGGGACTCTCTCTGGAAACACCATATATTTT
>.|TRBV28|TRBJ2-7|.
CASTRTPGNYEQYF
TGTGCCAGCACCCGAACCCCGGGTAACTACGAGCAGTACTTC
>.|TRBV29-1|TRBJ2-1|few
CSVEQGSRYNEQFF
TGCAGCGTTGAACAGGGTTCCCGCTACAATGAGCAGTTCTTC
>TRBD1|TRBV2|TRBJ1-4|.
CASSARRTGGRDEKLFF
TGTGCCAGCAGTGCTCGCAGGACAGGGGGCCGAGATGAAAAACTGTTTTTT
>TRBD2|TRBV7-2|TRBJ2-7|once
CASSLGTSGSWFHYEQYF
TGTGCCAGCAGCTTAGGGACTAGCGGGTCATGGTTCCACTACGAGCAGTACTTC
>.|TRBV6-5|TRBJ2-7|few
CASSYSAYSYEQYF
TGTGCCAGCAGTTACTCAGCCTACTCCTACGAGCAGTACTTC